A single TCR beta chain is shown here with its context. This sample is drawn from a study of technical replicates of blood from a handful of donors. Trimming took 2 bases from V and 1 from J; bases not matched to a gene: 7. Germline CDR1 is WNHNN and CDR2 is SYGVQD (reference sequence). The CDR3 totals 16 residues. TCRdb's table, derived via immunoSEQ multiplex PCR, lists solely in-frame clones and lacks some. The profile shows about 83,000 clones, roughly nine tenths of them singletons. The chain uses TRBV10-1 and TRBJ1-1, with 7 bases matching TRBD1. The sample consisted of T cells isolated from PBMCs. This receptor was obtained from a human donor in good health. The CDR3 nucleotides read TGCGCCAGCAGTGAGGGAAGACAGGGTAGGAACACTGAAGCTTTCTTT. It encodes CASSEGRQGRNTEAFF.